This record concerns one T cell receptor beta chain sequence. Sequencing used immunoSEQ multiplex PCR; TCRdb keeps in-frame clones, though not all of them. Of hundreds of thousands of clones listed, about four fifths are singletons. V was cut by 4 bases and J by 12 bases, with 10 bases left in between. Germline CDR1 is SGHNT and CDR2 is YYREEE (reference sequence). This CDR3 is built from 11 residues. This sample was included in a study of blood T cell repertoires in COVID-19. The chain combines TRBV5-4 with TRBJ1-4; no clear D. This receptor was taken from a man between 35 and 55 years old who had been exposed to COVID-19. Sequenced input: PBMCs or T cells enriched from blood (not recorded which). The CDR3 bases are TGTGCCAGCAGCGGAGGTAGAGAACTGTTTTTT. As protein: CASSGGRELFF.